This T cell receptor (beta chain) comes out of a study of breast tumors, draining lymph nodes, adjacent tissues. Axillary draining lymph nodes of breast cancer patients supplied the node samples. This clonotype was detected only a few times. Its target is unknown. This may be a read error: a much more frequent sequence differs by one nucleotide. Study-level results: Tumor TCR diversity was below lymph nodes but above nontumor tissue.

TCRdb reanalysed the multiplex PCR reads using MiXCR and keeps one entry per CDR3 protein. The sample shows under 350,000 distinct CDR3 sequences, around 30% of them seen only once. This clonotype was obtained from a female donor with breast cancer. Some clones in this sample may be carry-over from other donors' samples. The sample comprised axillary lymph node tissue.

This chain's CDR3 is CARGAQTANAGELFF. As DNA, the CDR3 is TGTGCCAGGGGAGCCCAAACAGCCAACGCCGGGGAGCTGTTTTTT. The chain couples TRBV7-2 to TRBJ2-2, with D possibly TRBD2 on 5 matching bases. The V gene lost 9 bases and the J gene lost 6 bases, with 20 bases spanning the gap. The CDR3 length is 15 residues. Germline assignment: CDR1 SGHTA and CDR2 FQGNSA. The full variable domain, its missing parts supplied by reference TRBV7-2 and TRBJ2-2, is GAGVSQSPSNKVTEKGKDVELRCDPISGHTALYWYRQSLGQGLEFLIYFQGNSAPDKSGLPSDRFSAERTGGSVSTLTIQRTQQEDSAVYLCARGAQTANAGELFFGEGSRLTVL.